The entry below describes one T cell receptor beta chain. The antigen remains unidentified. TCRdb fed the 5' RACE reads into MiXCR, producing one record per CDR3 protein. The sample lists some 62,000 distinct CDR3 sequences, over 8.5% occurring once. This CDR3 is 12 amino acids long. CDR1 and CDR2 (germline): LGHDT, YNNKEL (reference sequence). Trimming pared 3 bases from V and 3 bases from J, leaving 4 bases between. The sample is drawn from a study of T-cell memory formation after mild COVID-19. General study findings and limits: A second wave expanding day 15 to 37 was CD4+-biased; contracting clones were balanced. That cross-reactive memory joined was suggested by some responding clones appearing in pre-infection memory.

Sequenced input: PBMCs or a T cell subset sorted from them (not recorded which). This chain uses TRBV3-1 with TRBJ2-3, with D unresolved. The sequence was obtained from a man aged 18 to 29 who had mild COVID-19 (a few samples of this study predate the infection). Cell type and time point are not known. The CDR3, as DNA: TGTGCCAGCAGCCACGAGACAGATACGCAGTATTTT. As protein: CASSHETDTQYF.